A selection of T cell receptor beta chains follows, all from one sample in a study of blood T cell repertoires in COVID-19. Only in-frame clones appear in the TCRdb table, and some are missing; sequencing was by immunoSEQ multiplex PCR. This table holds 130,000 to 150,000 clones, roughly 90% found once. Sequenced material: peripheral blood. These receptors all come from a woman aged 45-65 years with acute or convalescent COVID-19. Each CDR3 is given with its conserved first and last residue.

v_gene	j_gene	CDR3aa
TRBV7-6	TRBJ2-7	CASSSPVGPPSYEQYF
TRBV28	TRBJ1-4	CASSLRHATNEKLFF
TRBV5-1	TRBJ2-3	CASSSGLAGFGDTQYF
TRBV19	TRBJ1-1	CASSRRENTEAFF
TRBV30	TRBJ1-1	CAWRGGAAEAFF
TRBV7-3	TRBJ1-2	CASSLEAESGYTF
TRBV27	TRBJ1-1	CASSSTTGLGTEAFF
TRBV19	TRBJ2-7	CASSKARDSAYEQYF
TRBV4-1	TRBJ1-4	CASSQDYLPGQGARWEKLFF
TRBV5-8	TRBJ2-7	CASSLSFDWSSYEQYF
TRBV30	TRBJ2-1	CAWSVKREQFF
TRBV7-3	TRBJ1-2	CASSLSGENYGYTF
TRBV5-1	TRBJ2-7	CASSLSGASYEQYF
TRBV25-1	TRBJ2-2	CASSDVIRLENTGELFF
TRBV11-2	TRBJ2-7	CASSWAGGRYEQYF
TRBV5-5	TRBJ1-2	CASSLPGSNYGYTF
TRBV5-1	TRBJ2-5	CASSLGGTGDQETQYF
TRBV9	TRBJ2-4	CASSVVSSGGVAKNIQYF
TRBV20-1	TRBJ2-7	CSASSRPGSGRGEQYF
TRBV20-1	TRBJ1-1	CSAREATEAFF